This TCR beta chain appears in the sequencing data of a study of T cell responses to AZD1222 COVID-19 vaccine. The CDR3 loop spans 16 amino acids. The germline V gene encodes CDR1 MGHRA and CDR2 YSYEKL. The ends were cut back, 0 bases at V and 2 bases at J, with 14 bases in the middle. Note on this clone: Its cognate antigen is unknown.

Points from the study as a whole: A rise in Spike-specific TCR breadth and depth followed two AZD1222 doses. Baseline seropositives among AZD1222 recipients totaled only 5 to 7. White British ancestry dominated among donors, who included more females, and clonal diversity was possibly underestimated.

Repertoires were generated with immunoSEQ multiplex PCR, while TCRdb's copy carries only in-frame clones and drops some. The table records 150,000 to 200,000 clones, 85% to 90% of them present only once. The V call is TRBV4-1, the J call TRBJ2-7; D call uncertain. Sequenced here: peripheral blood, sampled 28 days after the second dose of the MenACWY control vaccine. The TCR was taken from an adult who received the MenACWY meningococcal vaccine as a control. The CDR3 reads CASSQDWASGAYEQYF. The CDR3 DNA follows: TGCGCCAGCAGCCAAGATTGGGCTAGTGGGGCCTACGAGCAGTACTTC.